This passage covers 21 T cell receptor beta chains from one sample sequenced in a study of T-cell memory formation after mild COVID-19. TCRdb re-analysed the 5' RACE reads in MiXCR, keeping a single row per CDR3 protein. Here the sample spans hundreds of thousands of distinct CDR3 sequences, about 23% being singletons. The sequencing sample was made of PBMCs or a T cell subset sorted from them (not recorded which). These receptors were taken from an adult woman who had mild COVID-19 (a few samples of this study predate the infection). Cell type and time point are not known.

The table lists this clonotype with a few counts. The chain combines TRBV5-1 with TRBJ1-1, with D perhaps TRBD1 (5 bases). V gave up 0 bases and J gave up 1 base, with 10 bases separating them. The V gene's germline CDR1 is SGHRS and CDR2 YFSETQ. The CDR3 consists of 15 residues. The CDR3 coding sequence is TGCGCCAGCAGCTTGGCAGGGCACACGAACACTGAAGCTTTCTTT. It codes for CASSLAGHTNTEAFF.

The rearrangement links TRBV5-1 to TRBJ2-3; 12 nucleotides align to TRBD1. Germline CDR1 reads SGHRS; CDR2 reads YFSETQ. There are 15 residues in the CDR3. The J segment lost 4 bases and the V segment lost 3 bases, leaving 3 bases of the junction unmatched. The chain's CDR3 is CASSWGQGAADTQYF. The CDR3 coding sequence is TGCGCCAGCAGCTGGGGACAGGGGGCGGCAGATACGCAGTATTTT.

This rearrangement joins TRBV25-1 to TRBJ1-1; D is unresolved. The CDR3 is 14 residues long. Germline CDR1 reads MGHDK; CDR2 reads SYGVNS. Between the trimmed V and J ends, which lost 4 bases and 6 bases, there was a span of 15 bases. This chain's CDR3 is CASSAAPGRAEAFF. Written as DNA, the CDR3 is TGTGCCAGCAGTGCCGCCCCGGGAAGGGCTGAAGCTTTCTTT.

This clonotype has ten or more counts. The J gene is TRBJ2-4, the V gene TRBV9, with D possibly TRBD2 on 5 matching bases. From germline, CDR1 is SGDLS and CDR2 YYNGEE. The CDR3 has 16 amino acids. V was pared by 5 bases and J by 0 bases, with 15 bases between. For the CDR3, the DNA is TGTGCCAGCAGTCCTGGTGGAGGTGTAGCCAAAAACATTCAGTACTTC. Its protein is CASSPGGGVAKNIQYF. Using reference TRBV9 and TRBJ2-4 for the parts outside the CDR3, the full variable domain is DSGVTQTPKHLITATGQRVTLRCSPRSGDLSVYWYQQSLDQGLQFLIQYYNGEERAKGNILERFSAQQFPDLHSELNLSSLELGDSALYFCASSPGGGVAKNIQYFGAGTRLSVL.

This clonotype was counted only a few times. V usage is TRBV24-1 and J usage is TRBJ1-6; TRBD1 matches at 7 bases. The germline V gene has CDR1 KGHDR and CDR2 SFDVKD. V shed 1 base, J shed 6 bases, and the junction held 17 bases outside the gene matches. The CDR3 extends over 20 amino acids. The CDR3 is CATSDFFDRAGGGSNSPLHF. CDR3 sequence (DNA): TGTGCCACCAGTGATTTCTTCGACAGGGCCGGAGGGGGGTCTAATTCACCCCTCCACTTT.

The chain has TRBV3-1 and TRBJ2-1; perhaps TRBD2 as D (7 bases). In germline, CDR1 is LGHDT, CDR2 YNNKEL (reference sequence). The CDR3 has 16 residues. Trimming left V 4 bases short and J 3 bases short, with 16 bases between. The CDR3 nucleotides read TGTGCCAGCAGCCCCACCTCGGGGGGCGTCTACAATGAGCAGTTCTTC. It translates to CASSPTSGGVYNEQFF.

A few counts support this clonotype. The CDR3 DNA is TGTGCCAGCAGCTCGGACAGGGCCTCTGGAAACACCATATATTTT. It yields the protein CASSSDRASGNTIYF. This rearrangement joins TRBV3-1 to TRBJ1-3; 8 nucleotides line up with TRBD1. After removal of 5 bases from V and 0 bases from J, the junction contained 3 bases not matched to a gene. The CDR3 consists of 15 residues. CDR1 is LGHDT, CDR2 YNNKEL, per germline (reference sequence). Full variable domain (rest looked up from reference TRBV3-1 and TRBJ1-3): DTAVSQTPKYLVTQMGNDKSIKCEQNLGHDTMYWYKQDSKKFLKIMFSYNNKELIINETVPNRFSPKSPDKAHLNLHINSLELGDSAVYFCASSSDRASGNTIYFGEGSWLTVV.

This chain uses TRBV12-3 or TRBV12-4 with TRBJ1-1; D unclear. This CDR3 contains 11 residues. V lost 9 bases and J lost 8, with 13 bases in between. The CDR3: CARVYLGEAFF. In nucleotides, the CDR3 is TGTGCCAGAGTTTACTTGGGAGAAGCTTTCTTT.

The V call is TRBV14, the J call TRBJ1-1; the D is unclear. Germline V gene lookup returns CDR1 SGHDN and CDR2 FVKESK. V gave up 1 base and J gave up 2 bases, with 8 bases separating them. The CDR3 totals 14 residues. CDR3 protein: CASSQVSRNTEAFF. CDR3 nucleotides: TGTGCCAGCAGCCAAGTGTCCAGAAACACTGAAGCTTTCTTT.

This sequence joins TRBV30 and TRBJ1-6; D might be TRBD1 (5 bases). Trimming stripped 2 bases from V and 7 bases from J, with 12 bases between. CDR1 GTSNPN and CDR2 SVGIG come from the germline V gene (reference sequence). This CDR3 spans 14 amino acids. CDR3 residues: CAWSWGEGNSPLHF. For the CDR3, the DNA is TGTGCCTGGAGTTGGGGCGAGGGGAATTCACCCCTCCACTTT.

This clonotype was counted a few times. The chain has TRBV11-2 and TRBJ2-7; D gene unclear. V was shortened by 5 bases and J by 5 bases, with 10 bases between the two germline ends. Per the germline V gene, CDR1 is SGHAT and CDR2 is FQNNGV. This CDR3 is 12 amino acids long. The chain's CDR3 is CASSSGWDEQYF. In DNA form, the CDR3 reads TGTGCCAGCAGCAGTGGTTGGGACGAGCAGTACTTC. Full variable domain (remainder filled in from reference TRBV11-2 and TRBJ2-7): EAGVAQSPRYKIIEKRQSVAFWCNPISGHATLYWYQQILGQGPKLLIQFQNNGVVDDSQLPKDRFSAERLKGVDSTLKIQPAKLEDSAVYLCASSSGWDEQYFGPGTRLTVT.

V and J are TRBV7-2 and TRBJ2-7, with D possibly matching TRBD2 (5 bases). Germline CDR1 is SGHTA and CDR2 is FQGNSA. The CDR3 loop spans 13 amino acids. V gave up 0 bases and J gave up 7 bases, with 10 bases separating them. CDR3 residues: CASSLAGAAEQYF. As DNA, the CDR3 is TGTGCCAGCAGCTTAGCGGGAGCGGCAGAGCAGTACTTC. Variable domain in full (rest from reference TRBV7-2 and TRBJ2-7): GAGVSQSPSNKVTEKGKDVELRCDPISGHTALYWYRQSLGQGLEFLIYFQGNSAPDKSGLPSDRFSAERTGGSVSTLTIQRTQQEDSAVYLCASSLAGAAEQYFGPGTRLTVT.

This clonotype was found a few times. The chain carries TRBV3-1 and TRBJ2-7; D is unclear. Germline-derived CDR1 and CDR2 are LGHDT and YNNKEL (reference sequence). Trimming stripped 4 bases from V and 5 bases from J, with 12 bases between. The CDR3 loop spans 13 amino acids. The CDR3 bases are TGTGCCAGCAGCCTCCCCCCGGTCCACGAGCAGTACTTC. This sequence encodes CASSLPPVHEQYF.

This chain uses TRBV4-1 with TRBJ2-1; 10 bases align to TRBD2. This CDR3 comprises 17 residues. Per germline, CDR1 MGHRA and CDR2 YSYEKL. The V gene end was trimmed by 1 base and the J gene end by 7 bases; junction bases not matched to a gene: 10. For the CDR3, the DNA is TGCGCCAGCAGCCAAGGACCCCCAGCGGGAGGGGCGAATGAGCAGTTCTTC. As protein: CASSQGPPAGGANEQFF.

This clonotype has a handful of counts. V and J are TRBV7-6 and TRBJ2-3, with 7 bases lining up with TRBD2. V lost 2 bases and J lost 3; bases outside the gene matches: 8. CDR1 is SGHVS and CDR2 is FNYEAQ in the germline V gene. The CDR3 length is 16 residues. CDR3 nucleotides: TGTGCCAGCAGCTTACTCGGCGGGAGCTTGACAGATACGCAGTATTTT. Its translation is CASSLLGGSLTDTQYF.

This sequence joins TRBV18 and TRBJ2-3; D is unresolved. The V gene lost 7 bases and the J gene lost 0 bases, with 14 bases spanning the gap. The germline gives CDR1 KGHSH, CDR2 LQKENI. The CDR3 contains 15 residues. The DNA of the CDR3 is TGTGCCAGCTTACGGACGGCGGCTAGCACAGATACGCAGTATTTT. Its protein is CASLRTAASTDTQYF.

This clonotype has just a few counts. This chain links TRBV14 with TRBJ2-1; 8 nucleotides align to TRBD2. The junction had 10 bases not matched to a gene; V was cut back by 0 bases and J by 0 bases. The CDR3 has 19 amino acids. Germline V gene data show CDR1 as SGHDN and CDR2 as FVKESK. CDR3 bases: TGTGCCAGCAGCCAAGATAGAAGGGCTAGCGGGCTCTCCTACAATGAGCAGTTCTTC. This translates into CASSQDRRASGLSYNEQFF.

The table lists this clonotype with a few counts. This chain uses TRBV24-1 with TRBJ2-1; 7 bases agree with TRBD1. CDR1 is KGHDR, CDR2 SFDVKD, per germline. The CDR3 is made up of 15 amino acids. After removal of 4 bases from V and 1 base from J, the junction contained 3 bases not matched to a gene. This CDR3 is CATSDGTASYNEQFF. Here the CDR3 DNA reads TGTGCCACCAGTGACGGGACAGCATCCTACAATGAGCAGTTCTTC.

V gene TRBV20-1 combines with J gene TRBJ1-5; D is uncertain. V shed 0 bases and J shed 4 bases, with 13 bases lying between them. The V gene's germline CDR1 is DFQATT and CDR2 SNEGSKA (reference sequence). This CDR3 is 15 amino acids long. The DNA of the CDR3 is TGCAGTGCTAGAGATGATCCGGGGAGTAATCAGCCCCAGCATTTT. This gives the protein CSARDDPGSNQPQHF.

The CDR3 DNA reads as TGTGCCAGCAGCCAAGTTGAGAGGTACGAGCAGTACTTC. This translates into CASSQVERYEQYF. V is TRBV3-1 and J is TRBJ2-7; D gene uncertain. CDR3 length: 13 residues. Trimming took off 1 base at V and 4 bases at J, with 8 bases between the two ends. From germline, CDR1 is LGHDT and CDR2 YNNKEL (reference sequence).

The CDR3 sequence: CASSQLFGGSYEQYF. Here the CDR3 DNA reads TGCGCCAGCAGCCAATTGTTCGGGGGGTCCTACGAGCAGTACTTC. The chain has TRBV4-1 and TRBJ2-7; 7 bases map to TRBD2. The V segment lost 2 bases and the J segment 1 base; nucleotides outside the gene matches: 5. This CDR3 is 15 amino acids long. The germline V gene has CDR1 MGHRA and CDR2 YSYEKL.